One sample yielded the 18 T cell receptor beta chains listed below, sequenced in a study of T-cell memory formation after mild COVID-19. A single record per CDR3 protein comes from TCRdb applying MiXCR to the 5' RACE reads. The repertoire holds approximately 490,000 distinct CDR3 sequences, with 20% as singletons. The specimen sequenced was PBMCs or a T cell subset sorted from them (not recorded which). The source of these receptors is an adult woman who had mild COVID-19 (a few samples of this study predate the infection). Cell type and time point are not known.

The chain carries TRBV15 and TRBJ1-1; 9 nucleotides align to TRBD1. This CDR3 is 13 amino acids long. CDR1 and CDR2 from the germline V gene are LNHNV and YYDKDF (reference sequence). With V trimmed by 8 bases and J by 1 base, 2 bases remained unmatched. In DNA, the CDR3 is TGTGCCACCGAACAGGGGGCGAACACTGAAGCTTTCTTT. This encodes CATEQGANTEAFF.

This clonotype was recorded many times. The chain couples TRBV24-1 to TRBJ2-3; unclear D gene. Deletions cut 0 bases from V and 2 bases from J, with 5 bases between. In germline, CDR1 is KGHDR, CDR2 SFDVKD. The CDR3 is 14 amino acids. The CDR3 loop reads CATSDLGNTDTQYF. The CDR3 DNA sequence: TGTGCCACCAGTGATTTGGGCAACACAGATACGCAGTATTTT.

This chain joins TRBV5-1 and TRBJ2-7, with D perhaps TRBD2 (5 bases). The CDR3 runs to 21 residues. The germline V gene has CDR1 SGHRS and CDR2 YFSETQ. Trimming pared 3 bases from V and 5 bases from J, leaving 36 bases between. CDR3 protein: CASSSVSSPTKREKSSHEQYF. The CDR3 DNA is TGCGCCAGCAGCTCCGTCTCATCCCCGACGAAGAGGGAGAAGAGTAGCCACGAGCAGTACTTC.

Concerning this clonotype: A much larger clone differs by one base, so this may be a read error. The gene calls are TRBV5-5 and TRBJ2-3; D uncertain. Germline-derived CDR1 and CDR2 are SGHKS and YYEKEE (reference sequence). The CDR3 is 14 amino acids. DNA for the CDR3: TGTGCCGGCAGCTTGGGCGGATTCACAGATACGCAGTATTTT. Protein sequence: CAGSLGGFTDTQYF. Combining the CDR3 with reference TRBV5-5 and TRBJ2-3 gives the whole variable domain DAGVTQSPTHLIKTRGQQVTLRCSPISGHKSVSWYQQVLGQGPQFIFQYYEKEERGRGNFPDRFSARQFPNYSSELNVNALLLGDSALYLCAGSLGGFTDTQYFGPGTRLTVL.

This clonotype was recorded a few times. This chain connects TRBV20-1 to TRBJ2-1; 8 bases agree with TRBD2. Trimming at V came to 1 base and at J to 0 bases, leaving 8 bases not matched to a gene. CDR3 length: 17 amino acids. The germline V gene has CDR1 DFQATT and CDR2 SNEGSKA (reference sequence). For the CDR3, the DNA is TGCAGTGCTAGAGCTGGCGGGAGGCCTAGCTCCTACAATGAGCAGTTCTTC. As protein: CSARAGGRPSSYNEQFF.

The V gene is TRBV6-2 or TRBV6-3, the J gene TRBJ2-5; TRBD2 is a possible D gene (6 bases). CDR3 length equals 13 residues. Trimming took off 7 bases at V and 3 bases at J, with 12 bases between the two ends. Germline CDR1 MNHEY, CDR2 SVGEGT. The CDR3 is CASTTGEKETQYF. In DNA form, the CDR3 reads TGTGCCAGCACCACGGGAGAAAAAGAGACCCAGTACTTC.

The chain joins TRBV30 to TRBJ1-5, with no clear D. The germline V and J ends were trimmed by 2 bases and 4 bases, with 9 bases remaining between them. From germline, CDR1 is GTSNPN and CDR2 SVGIG (reference sequence). The CDR3 sequence is 13 residues long. Here the CDR3 reads CAWSLGENQPQHF. In nucleotides, the CDR3 is TGTGCCTGGAGTTTAGGAGAAAATCAGCCCCAGCATTTT. Using reference TRBV30 and TRBJ1-5 for the parts outside the CDR3, the full variable domain is SQTIHQWPATLVQPVGSPLSLECTVEGTSNPNLYWYRQAAGRGLQLLFYSVGIGQISSEVPQNLSASRPQDRQFILSSKKLLLSDSGFYLCAWSLGENQPQHFGDGTRLSIL.

The chain has TRBV5-4 and TRBJ2-2; 10 bases agree with TRBD1. Per the germline V gene, CDR1 is SGHNT and CDR2 is YYREEE (reference sequence). The CDR3 is 16 residues long. V lost 5 bases, J lost 0 bases, and 4 bases stayed unmatched. CDR3 DNA: TGTGCCAGCAGGCCCGGGACAGGGGCGAACACCGGGGAGCTGTTTTTT. It specifies CASRPGTGANTGELFF.

This clonotype was detected ten times or more. V and J are TRBV12-3 or TRBV12-4 and TRBJ1-2; weak D call: TRBD1 (5 bases). The CDR3 contains 12 residues. V was trimmed by 5 bases and J by 12 bases, leaving 16 bases between them. This chain's CDR3 is CASSPRAAGHTF. CDR3 nucleotide sequence: TGTGCCAGCAGTCCCAGGGCAGCCGGCCACACCTTC.

This clonotype turned up a few times. The chain carries TRBV5-1 and TRBJ1-1; 9 positions match TRBD1. Germline V gene data show CDR1 as SGHRS and CDR2 as YFSETQ. This CDR3 is 14 amino acids long. V gave up 3 bases and J gave up 7 bases; unmatched junction bases: 7. The chain's CDR3 is CASSSGQGTIEAFF. The CDR3 nucleotides are TGCGCCAGCAGCTCGGGACAGGGAACTATTGAAGCTTTCTTT. Full variable domain (rest looked up from reference TRBV5-1 and TRBJ1-1): KAGVTQTPRYLIKTRGQQVTLSCSPISGHRSVSWYQQTPGQGLQFLFEYFSETQRNKGNFPGRFSGRQFSNSRSEMNVSTLELGDSALYLCASSSGQGTIEAFFGQGTRLTVV.

V usage is TRBV5-8 and J usage is TRBJ1-1, with D possibly TRBD1 on 5 matching bases. V lost 8 bases and J lost 0, with 11 bases in between. The CDR3 is made up of 13 amino acids. Germline assignment: CDR1 SGHTS and CDR2 YDEGEE. CDR3 residues: CARETDMNTEAFF. DNA for the CDR3: TGTGCCAGAGAGACAGACATGAACACTGAAGCTTTCTTT.

The chain combines TRBV27 with TRBJ2-5; 9 bases align to TRBD2. The V gene end was trimmed by 5 bases and the J gene end by 1 base; junction bases not matched to a gene: 8. Germline V gives CDR1 MNHEY, CDR2 SMNVEV (reference sequence). This CDR3 is built from 16 residues. The CDR3 region has the DNA TGTGCCAGCAGTCGGGCGGGGGGGCCCCCCCAAGAGACCCAGTACTTC. Encoded protein: CASSRAGGPPQETQYF.

J is TRBJ1-2 and V is TRBV5-1, with 7 bases identical to TRBD1. The V gene end was trimmed by 4 bases and the J gene end by 5 bases; junction bases not matched to a gene: 11. The CDR3 spans 15 residues. Germline values: CDR1 SGHRS, CDR2 YFSETQ. The CDR3 here is CASSRAEGAEYGYTF. CDR3 sequence (DNA): TGCGCCAGCAGCCGTGCGGAGGGGGCTGAATATGGCTACACCTTC.

This clonotype has just a few counts. The rearrangement uses TRBV5-1 and TRBJ1-2, with 10 bases identical to TRBD1. V lost 7 bases, J lost 3 bases, and 6 bases stayed unmatched. Looked up from germline, CDR1 is SGHRS and CDR2 is YFSETQ. This CDR3 has 14 residues. CDR3 coding DNA: TGCGCCAGCGGGCGACAGGGGGCCGACTATGGCTACACCTTC. The encoded protein is CASGRQGADYGYTF.

This clonotype has only a few counts. The chain recombines TRBV9 with TRBJ1-2; 7 nucleotides match TRBD1. The CDR3 loop spans 14 amino acids. Germline V lookup: CDR1 SGDLS, CDR2 YYNGEE. Trimming cost V 2 bases and J 2 bases; bases outside gene matches: 3. The CDR3 bases are TGTGCCAGCAGCGTCTCGACAGGGAACTATGGCTACACCTTC. Its translation is CASSVSTGNYGYTF.

This clonotype has more than one count but fewer than ten. CDR3 residues: CAITPEYASYNEQFF. CDR3 DNA sequence: TGTGCCATCACCCCGGAATACGCGTCTTACAATGAGCAGTTCTTC. The genes are TRBV10-3 and TRBJ2-1; D not resolved. The CDR3 is 15 amino acids. CDR1 and CDR2 (germline): ENHRY, SYGVKD. Trimming pared 7 bases from V and 4 bases from J, leaving 17 bases between.

This chain links TRBV7-2 with TRBJ2-1; 7 bases are shared with TRBD2. CDR3 length: 12 residues. V gave up 4 bases and J gave up 11 bases; unmatched junction bases: 5. Per germline, CDR1 SGHTA and CDR2 FQGNSA. The CDR3 loop reads CASSSEREQQFF. For the CDR3, the DNA is TGTGCCAGCAGCTCCGAGCGGGAACAGCAGTTCTTC.

V gene TRBV5-1 combines with J gene TRBJ2-5; TRBD2 might be the D (5 bases). The germline V and J ends were trimmed by 0 bases and 5 bases, with 17 bases remaining between them. The CDR3 contains 16 residues. Germline V gene sequence: CDR1 SGHRS, CDR2 YFSETQ. The CDR3 DNA reads as TGCGCCAGCAGCTTGGCCGGGAACTTTTACGGGGAGACCCAGTACTTC. It translates to CASSLAGNFYGETQYF. Together with reference TRBV5-1 and TRBJ2-5, the CDR3 gives the full variable domain: KAGVTQTPRYLIKTRGQQVTLSCSPISGHRSVSWYQQTPGQGLQFLFEYFSETQRNKGNFPGRFSGRQFSNSRSEMNVSTLELGDSALYLCASSLAGNFYGETQYFGPGTRLLVL.